This entry lists 10 T cell receptor beta chains sequenced from one sample in a study of shared T cell receptors in the human thymus. The protocol was immunoSEQ multiplex PCR, while the TCRdb copy is restricted to in-frame clones and leaves out a portion. Counted here are hundreds of thousands of clones, more than 75% occurring once; the ten biggest clones make up around 0.0099%. These data also featured in a second study, about human thymus T cells.

Sequenced sample: thymocytes. These receptors came from a boy under two years old with a congenital heart defect.

On this clone itself: Germline and junction disagree at one end, which may indicate a read error. This chain joins TRBV15 and TRBJ2-1; a weak D match, TRBD1 (6 bases). This CDR3 has 16 amino acids. Germline-derived CDR1 and CDR2 are LNHNV and YYDKDF (reference sequence). The CDR3 is CATSRRDAPRDNGQFF. The CDR3, as DNA: TGTGCCACCAGCAGACGGGACGCACCACGGGACAATGGGCAGTTCTTC.

The gene calls are TRBV30 and TRBJ2-7; D possibly corresponds to TRBD1 (5 bases). Germline values: CDR1 GTSNPN, CDR2 SVGIG (reference sequence). V was cut by 6 bases and J by 2 bases, with 14 bases left in between. The length of the CDR3 is 13 residues. For the CDR3, the DNA is TGTGCCTGCGACGGTAGGGGCCCCTACGAGCAGTACTTC. Encoded protein: CACDGRGPYEQYF.

This chain links TRBV12-5 with TRBJ1-2; 9 bases are shared with TRBD1. V was pared by 4 bases and J by 6 bases, with 3 bases of the junction left unmatched. Per the germline V gene, CDR1 is LGHNT and CDR2 is FRNRAP. The CDR3 has 13 residues. The CDR3 DNA reads as TGTGCTAGTGGTTCGGACAGGGGAGATGGCTACACCTTC. The encoded protein is CASGSDRGDGYTF.

This chain links TRBV5-4 with TRBJ2-7, with 10 nucleotides matching TRBD2. In germline, CDR1 is SGHNT, CDR2 YYREEE (reference sequence). The CDR3 spans 14 residues. J lost 5 bases, V lost 5 bases, and 7 bases had no gene match. In nucleotides, the CDR3 is TGTGCCAGCAGTCCGGGACTAGCGACCCACGAGCAGTACTTC. Protein product: CASSPGLATHEQYF.

The J gene is TRBJ2-7, the V gene TRBV19; 8 bases agree with TRBD1. With 9 bases clipped from V and 7 bases from J, the junction kept 14 bases outside the gene matches. Per germline, CDR1 LNHDA and CDR2 SQIVND (reference sequence). The CDR3 spans 14 residues. The CDR3 spells CASDPGGAPWEQYF. In DNA form, the CDR3 reads TGTGCCAGCGACCCAGGGGGCGCCCCATGGGAGCAGTACTTC.

This clone has just one count. The gene calls are TRBV19 and TRBJ1-4; 10 bases match TRBD1. Germline trimming cut 4 bases from V and 7 bases from J; bases unmatched to any gene: 24. CDR3 length equals 21 residues. Per the germline V gene, CDR1 is LNHDA and CDR2 is SQIVND (reference sequence). The CDR3 nucleotides read TGTGCCAGTAGTACACACACCGGGACAGGGGCCGCGATTCTTCAGGGTGAAAAACTGTTTTTT. It encodes CASSTHTGTGAAILQGEKLFF.

The chain uses TRBV14 and TRBJ2-1; tentative D call: TRBD2 (6 bases). Germline V gene lookup returns CDR1 SGHDN and CDR2 FVKESK. This CDR3 comprises 16 residues. Trimming shortened V by 2 bases and J by 6 bases, and 17 bases separated the two germline ends. CDR3 sequence reads: CASSQLTSRGCNEQFF. Here the CDR3 DNA reads TGTGCCAGCAGCCAACTGACTAGTCGAGGATGCAATGAGCAGTTCTTC.

The V and J genes are TRBV4-3 and TRBJ2-1, with 12 bases aligning to TRBD2. The germline gives CDR1 LGHNA, CDR2 YSLEER. This CDR3 spans 17 amino acids. V lost 0 bases, J lost 10 bases, and 10 bases stayed unmatched. DNA for the CDR3: TGCGCCAGCAGCCAAGAGATCGGACTAGCGGGATGGTGGGAGCAGTTCTTC. Protein product: CASSQEIGLAGWWEQFF.

The genes are TRBV19 and TRBJ2-1; D unclear. The germline V gene has CDR1 LNHDA and CDR2 SQIVND (reference sequence). V was cut by 1 base and J by 0 bases, with 7 bases left in between. This CDR3 contains 15 residues. This CDR3 is CASSIVRGSYNEQFF. In nucleotides, the CDR3 is TGTGCCAGTAGTATAGTCCGCGGCTCCTACAATGAGCAGTTCTTC.

This clone has more than one count but fewer than ten. The junction departs from germline at one end; a sequencing error may be responsible. This sequence joins TRBV5-6 and TRBJ2-5; 9 bases are shared with TRBD1. TRBJ2-7 explains the end of the DNA better; the J call may be wrong. The CDR3 consists of 14 residues. Germline CDR1 reads SGHDT; CDR2 reads YYEEEE. CDR3 nucleotides: TGTGCCAGCACCTTGGGAGACAGGGGGAACGAGCAGTACTTC. Translating it yields CASTLGDRGNEQYF.